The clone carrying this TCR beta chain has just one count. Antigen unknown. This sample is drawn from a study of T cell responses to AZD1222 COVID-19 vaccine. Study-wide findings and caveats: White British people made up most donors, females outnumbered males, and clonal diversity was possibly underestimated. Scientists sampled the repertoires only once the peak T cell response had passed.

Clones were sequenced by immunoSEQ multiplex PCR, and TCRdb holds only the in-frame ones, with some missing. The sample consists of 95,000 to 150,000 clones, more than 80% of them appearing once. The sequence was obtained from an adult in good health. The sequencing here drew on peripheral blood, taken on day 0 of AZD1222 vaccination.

CDR3 DNA: TGTGCCAGCAGCTTAGAACAGGGGAAGGAGATGATCACAGATACGCAGTATTTT. The encoded protein is CASSLEQGKEMITDTQYF. The chain combines TRBV11-2 with TRBJ2-3; 7 bases fit TRBD1. The germline CDR1 and CDR2 sequences are SGHAT and FQNNGV. The trim removed 0 bases at V and 2 bases at J, leaving 11 bases unmatched. This CDR3 contains 18 residues.